The T cell receptor (beta chain) described here comes from a study of T cell responses to AZD1222 COVID-19 vaccine. Germline V CDR1 and CDR2: SGHNT, YYREEE (reference sequence). Trimming removed 7 bases from V and 9 bases from J; junction bases left unmatched: 14. The CDR3 covers 14 residues. Study findings and constraints: There were repertoire samples only from the period after the peak T cell response. Spike was spanned by vaccine-associated CD4 TCRs, with dominance at 160-218 and 743-854.

The method was immunoSEQ multiplex PCR; TCRdb's version includes in-frame clones alone and lacks a portion of them. This sample has 100,000 or so clones, with just over 85% found just once. In regard to this clone: As yet, its antigen is unknown.

The J gene is TRBJ2-3, the V gene TRBV5-4; 7 bases are a match to TRBD2. The sample consisted of peripheral blood, taken on day 0 of AZD1222 vaccination. This receptor was obtained from an adult in good health. In DNA, the CDR3 is TGTGCCAGCGATCCGGGACTACAAACGGGGACGCAGTATTTT. Protein product: CASDPGLQTGTQYF.